One and the same sample provided the 3 T cell receptor beta chains below, sequenced in a study of PD-L1 blockade in urothelial cancer. Generated by immunoSEQ multiplex PCR, the TCRdb table keeps only in-frame clones and is missing some. The sample yields about 50,000 clones, 77% seen once. Sequenced here: PBMCs, sampled around atezolizumab (anti-PD-L1) treatment. Every receptor here comes from a man aged 70-80 years with urothelial cancer.

This chain links TRBV7-9 with TRBJ1-1, with D possibly being TRBD1 (5 bases). Germline lookup yields CDR1 SEHNR and CDR2 FQNEAQ (reference sequence). The CDR3 consists of 15 residues. Trimming removed 5 bases from V and 4 bases from J, with 17 bases in between. The CDR3, as DNA: TGTGCCAGCAGCCCCCGTAGGGGCGGTGGCACTGAAGCTTTCTTT. Protein product: CASSPRRGGGTEAFF.

The chain carries TRBV5-6 and TRBJ2-3; 9 bases are a match to TRBD1. The germline CDR1 and CDR2 sequences are SGHDT and YYEEEE. This CDR3 comprises 17 residues. V shed 4 bases, J shed 1 base, and the junction held 10 bases outside the gene matches. The CDR3 nucleotides read TGTGCCAGCAGCGTAGACAGGGGGTCCTTTGGCACAGATACGCAGTATTTT. Amino acid sequence: CASSVDRGSFGTDTQYF.

This chain links TRBV7-2 with TRBJ1-2, with 7 bases fitting TRBD1. This CDR3 region has 18 residues. V gave up 1 base and J gave up 7 bases; unmatched junction bases: 18. CDR1 SGHTA and CDR2 FQGNSA come from the germline V gene. CDR3 protein: CASSLEPVRGGASAGYTF. The CDR3 DNA follows: TGTGCCAGCAGCTTAGAACCGGTTAGAGGGGGCGCTTCAGCTGGCTACACCTTC.